The rows below give T cell receptor beta chains drawn from one sample of a study of Ad26.COV2.S vaccination and SARS-CoV-2 variants. Libraries were prepared by immunoSEQ multiplex PCR; TCRdb keeps only in-frame clonotypes and omits some of them. Among 450,000 to 550,000 clones listed, about 89% were seen once. The sample consisted of peripheral blood, taken in a trial of Ad26.COV2.S vaccine versus placebo. The source is a person aged 18-60 years who received the Ad26.COV2.S COVID-19 vaccine or a placebo. The CDR3 runs from the conserved cysteine through the conserved F or W. Fields, in order: D gene, clone size, V gene, J gene, CDR3 protein, CDR3 DNA. The D gene is left open where the match is weak. Not all rows give a size; the values are once, few, many and, for expanded clones, a class.

>TRBD2|NA|TRBV7-3|TRBJ2-1
CASSLTGTRFDEQFF
TGTGCCAGCAGCTTAACGGGGACTAGGTTCGATGAGCAGTTCTTC
>TRBD1|NA|TRBV2|TRBJ2-1
CASSGDRGGEQFF
TGTGCCAGCAGCGGCGACAGGGGAGGTGAGCAGTTCTTC
>NA|NA|TRBV9|TRBJ2-1
CASSVEAAIGNEQFF
TGTGCCAGCAGCGTAGAGGCTGCTATTGGCAATGAGCAGTTCTTC
>TRBD1|NA|TRBV5-1|TRBJ2-1
CASSLRDSSYNEQFF
TGCGCCAGCAGCTTGAGGGACAGCTCCTACAATGAGCAGTTCTTC
>TRBD2|once|TRBV7-3|TRBJ2-7
CASSGTLAGAPYEQYF
TGTGCCAGCAGCGGCACCCTAGCGGGAGCCCCCTACGAGCAGTACTTC
>TRBD2|NA|TRBV10-1|TRBJ2-2
CASQPSGSTGELFF
TGCGCCAGCCAACCTAGCGGGAGTACCGGGGAGCTGTTTTTT
>TRBD1|NA|TRBV6-1|TRBJ2-2
CASSERDRGYTGELFF
TGTGCCAGCAGTGAACGGGACAGGGGATACACCGGGGAGCTGTTTTTT
>NA|NA|TRBV11-2|TRBJ1-1
CASSFLGKENTEAFF
TGTGCCAGCAGCTTCCTTGGGAAGGAGAACACTGAAGCTTTCTTT
>NA|once|TRBV30|TRBJ2-1
CAWSLTDYNEQFF
TGTGCCTGGAGTCTGACAGACTACAATGAGCAGTTCTTC
>TRBD1|NA|TRBV29-1|TRBJ1-5
CSATGGVGQPQHF
TGCAGCGCGACAGGGGGCGTAGGGCAGCCCCAGCATTTT
>NA|NA|TRBV19|TRBJ1-1
CASSIVSNTEAFF
TGTGCCAGTAGTATAGTGTCTAACACTGAAGCTTTCTTT
>TRBD1|NA|TRBV6-1|TRBJ1-4
CASSEASGTVNEKLFF
TGTGCCAGCAGTGAAGCCTCCGGGACAGTCAATGAAAAACTGTTTTTT
>TRBD2|NA|TRBV5-5|TRBJ2-7
CASSPNSGLSSYEQYF
TGTGCCAGCAGCCCCAATAGCGGGCTCAGCTCCTACGAGCAGTACTTC
>TRBD1|NA|TRBV7-2|TRBJ1-1
CASSYTQGVTEAFF
TGTGCCAGCAGTTACACACAGGGGGTGACTGAAGCTTTCTTT
>NA|NA|TRBV10-2|TRBJ2-7
CASSESTSSGQYF
TGCGCCAGCAGTGAGTCGACATCATCTGGGCAGTACTTC
>NA|NA|TRBV6-5|TRBJ1-4
CASSSGFSEKLFF
TGTGCCAGCAGTTCTGGTTTCAGTGAAAAACTGTTTTTT
>NA|NA|TRBV7-9|TRBJ2-7
CASRKQGTDYEQYF
TGTGCCAGCCGAAAACAGGGCACGGACTACGAGCAGTACTTC
>TRBD1|NA|TRBV4-1|TRBJ2-7
CASSQHGTGGLYEQYF
TGCGCCAGCAGCCAACATGGGACAGGGGGCCTCTACGAGCAGTACTTC
>NA|NA|TRBV18|TRBJ2-2
CASSPLFVDGELFF
TGTGCCAGCTCCCCCCTTTTTGTGGACGGGGAGCTGTTTTTT
>NA|NA|TRBV20-1|TRBJ2-7
CSACPAHEQYF
TGCAGTGCTTGCCCAGCACACGAGCAGTACTTC
>TRBD1|NA|TRBV5-4|TRBJ1-1
CASSLDATGRGAFF
TGTGCCAGCAGCTTGGATGCGACAGGGAGGGGAGCTTTCTTT
>NA|NA|TRBV27|TRBJ1-1
CASSTGLEAFF
TGTGCCAGCAGTACGGGCCTTGAAGCTTTCTTT
>NA|NA|TRBV5-1|TRBJ1-2
CASSSPTEGRWRGYTF
TGCGCCAGCAGCTCGCCCACGGAGGGGCGCTGGCGTGGCTACACCTTC
>NA|NA|TRBV13|TRBJ2-6
CASTLTRDTYSGANVLTF
TGTGCCAGCACCCTAACCCGGGACACATACTCTGGGGCCAACGTCCTGACTTTC
>NA|few|TRBV13|TRBJ1-1
CASSFQGRGEAFF
TGTGCCAGCAGCTTTCAGGGGCGGGGTGAAGCTTTCTTT
>NA|NA|TRBV6-2/TRBV6-3|TRBJ1-1
CASSSQAPEAFF
TGTGCCAGCAGTTCACAGGCTCCTGAAGCTTTCTTT
>NA|NA|TRBV4-1|TRBJ1-4
CASSPTTTNEKLFF
TGCGCCAGCAGCCCGACTACAACTAATGAAAAACTGTTTTTT
>NA|NA|TRBV7-9|TRBJ1-1
CASSGHRDAEAFF
TGTGCCAGCAGCGGTCACAGGGACGCTGAAGCTTTCTTT
>NA|NA|TRBV18|TRBJ2-2
CASLETGTGELFF
TGTGCCAGCCTTGAAACAGGGACCGGGGAGCTGTTTTTT
>NA|NA|TRBV5-4|TRBJ1-2
CASSRSRTQNYGYTF
TGTGCCAGCAGTCGTAGCCGCACCCAGAACTATGGCTACACCTTC
>TRBD1|NA|TRBV30|TRBJ1-5
CAWSVNTGAQPQHF
TGTGCCTGGAGTGTTAACACAGGGGCTCAGCCCCAGCATTTT
>TRBD2|once|TRBV4-1|TRBJ2-2
CASSQGFGLAGVTGELFF
TGCGCCAGCAGCCAAGGTTTCGGACTAGCGGGAGTCACCGGGGAGCTGTTTTTT
>NA|NA|TRBV3-1/TRBV3-2|TRBJ2-2
CASSQQRNTGELFF
TGTGCCAGCAGCCAACAGCGGAACACCGGGGAGCTGTTTTTT
>NA|NA|TRBV19|TRBJ2-1
CASSRSGTYNEQFF
TGTGCCAGTAGTCGCTCCGGGACGTACAATGAGCAGTTCTTC
>NA|few|TRBV4-2|TRBJ1-5
CASSQGLEPQHF
TGTGCCAGCAGCCAAGGGTTGGAGCCCCAGCATTTT
>TRBD2|NA|TRBV9|TRBJ2-1
CASSPRGLDYNEQFF
TGTGCCAGCAGCCCCCGCGGACTAGACTACAATGAGCAGTTCTTC
>TRBD2|NA|TRBV7-6|TRBJ2-7
CASSSLAGEGSYEQYF
TGTGCCAGCAGTTCACTAGCGGGAGAGGGATCCTACGAGCAGTACTTC
>NA|once|TRBV7-9|TRBJ2-2
CASSSAQEYTGELFF
TGTGCCAGCAGCTCGGCCCAAGAGTACACCGGGGAGCTGTTTTTT
>NA|NA|TRBV5-1|TRBJ1-1
CASRRVGLEQDEAFF
TGCGCCAGCAGAAGGGTAGGGCTTGAACAGGATGAAGCTTTCTTT
>NA|NA|TRBV3-1/TRBV3-2|TRBJ2-1
CASSQAQGGAQFF
TGTGCCAGCAGCCAAGCACAGGGAGGGGCGCAGTTCTTC
>TRBD1|NA|TRBV19|TRBJ1-2
CASSAQGALIYGYTF
TGTGCCAGTAGTGCACAGGGGGCGCTTATCTATGGCTACACCTTC
>NA|NA|TRBV20-1|TRBJ2-3
CSATFLDTQYF
TGCAGTGCCACATTCCTAGATACGCAGTATTTT
>TRBD1|NA|TRBV5-1|TRBJ1-1
CASRVGQGGVGNTEAFF
TGCGCCAGCAGGGTTGGACAGGGGGGCGTTGGGAACACTGAAGCTTTCTTT
>NA|NA|TRBV6-5|TRBJ2-5
CASSRDDGTQYF
TGTGCCAGCAGCCGGGACGACGGGACCCAGTACTTC
>TRBD2|NA|TRBV23-1|TRBJ2-5
CASSQGLAGKETQYF
TGCGCCAGCAGTCAGGGACTAGCGGGAAAAGAGACCCAGTACTTC
>NA|NA|TRBV7-2|TRBJ1-1
CASSLSVGDTEAFF
TGTGCCAGCAGCTTAAGTGTGGGAGACACTGAAGCTTTCTTT
>NA|NA|TRBV12-3/TRBV12-4|TRBJ2-7
CASSIRQDYEQYF
TGTGCCAGCAGTATCCGACAGGACTACGAGCAGTACTTC
>NA|NA|TRBV18|TRBJ2-7
CASSPGTETYEQYF
TGTGCCAGCTCACCCGGGACGGAGACCTACGAGCAGTACTTC
>TRBD1|once|TRBV7-9|TRBJ1-4
CASIRTGREKLFF
TGTGCCAGCATAAGGACAGGGCGCGAAAAACTGTTTTTT